The 15 T cell receptor beta chains below were found in one sample sequenced in a study of blood T cell repertoires in COVID-19. The method was immunoSEQ multiplex PCR; TCRdb's version includes in-frame clones alone and lacks a portion of them. The sample includes some 130,000 clones, about 83% of them seen just once. The specimen was peripheral blood. The receptors shown here come from a human donor in a cohort sampled during active COVID-19.

The gene calls are TRBV10-3 and TRBJ1-2; TRBD1 matches 10 bases. The CDR3 has 13 amino acids. The germline CDR1 and CDR2 sequences are ENHRY and SYGVKD. V lost 6 bases and J lost 8; bases outside the gene matches: 6. Here the CDR3 reads CAISSTGGDGYTF. The CDR3 DNA reads TGTGCCATCAGCTCGACAGGGGGCGACGGCTACACCTTC.

Details on this clone: Other DNA sequences from this sample encode an identical CDR3 as well. V and J are TRBV5-5 and TRBJ2-5; maybe TRBD1 (6 bases). The CDR3 runs 14 residues. V lost 4 bases and J 1 base, leaving 11 bases between the germline ends. Looked up from germline, CDR1 is SGHKS and CDR2 is YYEKEE (reference sequence). The CDR3 spells CASSPGTTQETQYF. The CDR3 DNA is TGTGCCAGCAGCCCCGGGACAACCCAAGAGACCCAGTACTTC.

V and J are TRBV7-6 and TRBJ2-1, with TRBD2 matching over 9 bases. The junction had 8 bases not matched to a gene; V was cut back by 8 bases and J by 12 bases. The CDR3 length is 12 residues. The germline CDR1 and CDR2 sequences are SGHVS and FNYEAQ. The CDR3 DNA sequence: TGTGCCAGCGGATACATTAGCGGGGGGCAGTTCTTC. Translated: CASGYISGGQFF.

This chain joins TRBV4-1 and TRBJ2-2, with 8 positions matching TRBD1. V was clipped by 4 bases and J by 6 bases; unmatched bases: 10. Germline values: CDR1 MGHRA, CDR2 YSYEKL. This CDR3 has 16 residues. The CDR3, as DNA: TGCGCCAGCAGCCCATGGACAGGGAACAATGCCGGGGAGCTGTTTTTT. Its protein is CASSPWTGNNAGELFF.

In its sample, this clone was seen a few times. The genes are TRBV5-5 and TRBJ1-4; maybe TRBD1 (6 bases). Germline V CDR1 and CDR2: SGHKS, YYEKEE (reference sequence). V was cut by 5 bases and J by 8 bases, with 19 bases left in between. The CDR3 sequence is 15 residues long. The CDR3 here is CASSPVYREMEKLFF. CDR3 nucleotide sequence: TGTGCCAGCAGTCCCGTATACAGGGAGATGGAAAAACTGTTTTTT.

V and J are TRBV11-1 and TRBJ1-1; 7 nucleotides match TRBD1. CDR1 and CDR2 (germline): SGHAT, FQDESV (reference sequence). This CDR3 comprises 14 residues. The V and J ends lost 3 bases and 0 bases, in that order; junction bases with no gene match: 1. CDR3 nucleotides: TGTGCCAGCAGCTTGGACAGGCTGAACACTGAAGCTTTCTTT. Amino acid sequence: CASSLDRLNTEAFF.

This clone was seen only once. This chain connects TRBV29-1 to TRBJ1-4; possibly TRBD1 for D (5 bases). This CDR3 has 13 amino acids. Germline values: CDR1 SQVTM, CDR2 ANQGSEA. V was cut by 4 bases and J by 6 bases, with 12 bases left in between. The DNA for the CDR3 is TGCAGCGTTGGCGAGACAGCAGATGAAAAACTGTTTTTT. Its protein product is CSVGETADEKLFF.

The genes are TRBV5-1 and TRBJ2-7; TRBD1 matches 10 bases. The germline V gene encodes CDR1 SGHRS and CDR2 YFSETQ. J was trimmed by 5 bases and V by 2 bases; bases with no gene match: 13. CDR3 length equals 17 residues. CDR3 sequence (DNA): TGCGCCAGCAGCTTAAGACAGGGGGCGCAGGGGAGGGACGAGCAGTACTTC. Its translation is CASSLRQGAQGRDEQYF. The entire variable domain, with the rest obtained from reference TRBV5-1 and TRBJ2-7, is as follows: KAGVTQTPRYLIKTRGQQVTLSCSPISGHRSVSWYQQTPGQGLQFLFEYFSETQRNKGNFPGRFSGRQFSNSRSEMNVSTLELGDSALYLCASSLRQGAQGRDEQYFGPGTRLTVT.

The chain couples TRBV6-5 to TRBJ1-3; 10 nucleotides align to TRBD1. Per the germline V gene, CDR1 is MNHEY and CDR2 is SVGAGI. CDR3 length equals 15 residues. The V and J ends lost 6 bases and 4 bases, in that order; junction bases with no gene match: 6. The CDR3 DNA is TGTGCCAGCAGGGTAGACAGGGGGCCCGGAAACACCATATATTTT. Translating it yields CASRVDRGPGNTIYF.

The chain carries TRBV7-8 and TRBJ1-1; no firm D call. The CDR3 runs to 13 residues. Trimming took off 5 bases at V and 6 bases at J, with 13 bases between the two ends. Germline V lookup: CDR1 SGHVS, CDR2 FQNEAQ. CDR3 DNA sequence: TGTGCCAGCAGCCGTCCTACGGTTGCTGAAGCTTTCTTT. It specifies CASSRPTVAEAFF.

The V call is TRBV3-1 (or the pseudogene TRBV3-2), the J call TRBJ1-5; D gene ambiguous. CDR1 and CDR2 (germline): LGHDT, YNNKEL (reference sequence). Trimming took off 2 bases at V and 6 bases at J, with 5 bases between the two ends. The CDR3 spans 12 residues. The CDR3 reads CASSQIGQPQHF. CDR3 bases: TGTGCCAGCAGCCAAATCGGTCAGCCCCAGCATTTT.

The rearrangement links TRBV5-1 to TRBJ2-5; D call uncertain. Trimming took 4 bases from V and 2 from J, leaving 15 bases between them. CDR3 size: 15 residues. Germline CDR1 is SGHRS and CDR2 is YFSETQ. CDR3 residues: CASSPARVGQETQYF. In DNA form, the CDR3 reads TGCGCCAGCAGCCCCGCCCGGGTCGGGCAAGAGACCCAGTACTTC.

The chain couples TRBV18 to TRBJ2-7; 7 bases are a match to TRBD1. The V gene end was trimmed by 5 bases and the J gene end by 3 bases; junction bases not matched to a gene: 4. The CDR3 totals 13 residues. Germline CDR1 is KGHSH and CDR2 is LQKENI. As DNA, the CDR3 is TGTGCCAGCTCAACAACAGGGGTCTACGAGCAGTACTTC. Amino acid sequence: CASSTTGVYEQYF.

The chain links TRBV3-1 (or the pseudogene TRBV3-2) to TRBJ1-3; D not resolved. With 1 base removed from V and 2 bases from J, the gap between germline ends came to 12 bases. CDR3 length: 16 amino acids. Germline CDR1 LGHDT, CDR2 YNNKEL (reference sequence). The CDR3, as DNA: TGTGCCAGCAGCCAAGGAGGTGGTGGCACTGGAAACACCATATATTTT. Translated: CASSQGGGGTGNTIYF.

This chain joins TRBV14 and TRBJ2-2, with TRBD1 identical over 7 bases. Germline lookup yields CDR1 SGHDN and CDR2 FVKESK. This CDR3 has 16 residues. Germline trimming cut 2 bases from V and 4 bases from J; bases unmatched to any gene: 7. In nucleotides, the CDR3 is TGTGCCAGCAGCCAACACACAGGGGTCCGCACCGGGGAGCTGTTTTTT. This gives the protein CASSQHTGVRTGELFF. Full variable domain (outside the CDR3, taken from reference TRBV14 and TRBJ2-2): EAGVTQFPSHSVIEKGQTVTLRCDPISGHDNLYWYRRVMGKEIKFLLHFVKESKQDESGMPNNRFLAERTGGTYSTLKVQPAELEDSGVYFCASSQHTGVRTGELFFGEGSRLTVL.